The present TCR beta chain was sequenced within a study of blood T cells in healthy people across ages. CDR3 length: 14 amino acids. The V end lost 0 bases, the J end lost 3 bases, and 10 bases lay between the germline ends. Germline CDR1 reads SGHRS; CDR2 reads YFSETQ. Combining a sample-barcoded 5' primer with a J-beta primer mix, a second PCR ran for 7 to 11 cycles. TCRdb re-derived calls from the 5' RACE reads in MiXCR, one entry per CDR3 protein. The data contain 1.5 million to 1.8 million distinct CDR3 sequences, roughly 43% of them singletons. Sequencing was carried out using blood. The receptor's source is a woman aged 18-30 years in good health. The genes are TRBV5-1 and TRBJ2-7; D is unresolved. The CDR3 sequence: CASSLVTGLYEQYF. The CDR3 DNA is TGCGCCAGCAGCTTGGTTACGGGCCTCTACGAGCAGTACTTC.